A selection of T cell receptor beta chains follows, all from one sample in a study of OX40 agonist ivuxolimab in advanced cancers. The method was immunoSEQ multiplex PCR; TCRdb's version includes in-frame clones alone and lacks a portion of them. This table has over 60,000 clones, about 88% appearing once. This material consisted of CD4+ or CD8+ T cells sorted from blood, taken in a trial of the OX40 agonist ivuxolimab. All receptors derive from an adult with an advanced solid tumor such as melanoma, head and neck, liver or kidney cancer. Each CDR3 is given with its conserved first and last residue. The D gene is left open where the match is weak. Size is stated for part of the rows, as once, few or many counts, or as a class when the clone is expanded.

d_call | clone_size | j_call | v_call | cdr3_aa | cdr3_nt
- | - | TRBJ1-1 | TRBV11-2 | CASSPNRFEAFF | TGTGCCAGCAGCCCCAACAGATTTGAAGCTTTCTTT
- | - | TRBJ2-5 | TRBV6-1 | CASSENRGVRETQYF | TGTGCCAGCAGTGAAAATAGGGGCGTGAGAGAGACCCAGTACTTC
- | - | TRBJ2-6 | TRBV30 | CAWELDQGGGANVLTF | TGTGCCTGGGAACTAGACCAGGGGGGTGGGGCCAACGTCCTGACTTTC
- | once | TRBJ2-2 | TRBV5-1 | CASSLGTGTGELFF | TGCGCCAGCAGCTTGGGAACGGGGACCGGGGAGCTGTTTTTT
- | - | TRBJ1-2 | TRBV6-5 | CASSYMAGTANYGYTF | TGTGCCAGCAGTTACATGGCAGGAACCGCTAACTATGGCTACACCTTC
- | - | TRBJ2-7 | TRBV6-1 | CATKGEGYEQYF | TGTGCCACGAAGGGGGAAGGGTACGAGCAGTACTTC
- | - | TRBJ1-1 | TRBV5-6 | CASTRLAVNTEAFF | TGTGCCAGCACTCGGTTGGCTGTGAACACTGAAGCTTTCTTT
TRBD2 | - | TRBJ2-5 | TRBV18 | CASSPGLAGGGSETQYF | TGTGCCAGCTCACCAGGACTAGCGGGAGGAGGGTCAGAGACCCAGTACTTC
- | - | TRBJ2-7 | TRBV6-1 | CASQAGVSYEQYF | TGTGCCAGCCAGGCAGGGGTCTCCTACGAGCAGTACTTC
TRBD2 | few | TRBJ2-3 | TRBV7-9 | CASSLSGNTQYF | TGTGCCAGCAGCTTAAGCGGGAATACGCAGTATTTT
- | - | TRBJ1-5 | TRBV5-1 | CASSLAGINQPQHF | TGCGCCAGCAGCTTGGCAGGGATTAACCAGCCCCAGCATTTT
- | - | TRBJ1-1 | TRBV19 | CASSTQGSTEAFF | TGTGCCAGTAGTACTCAGGGGAGCACTGAAGCTTTCTTT
- | - | TRBJ1-5 | TRBV11-2 | CASSVTGAGNQPQHF | TGTGCCAGCAGTGTCACAGGTGCGGGCAATCAGCCCCAGCATTTT
TRBD1 | - | TRBJ2-5 | TRBV7-9 | CATGGAETQYF | TGTGCCACAGGGGGAGCCGAGACCCAGTACTTC
TRBD1 | - | TRBJ1-2 | TRBV29-1 | CSVRGDRAHNYGYTF | TGCAGCGTCAGAGGGGACAGGGCACATAACTATGGCTACACCTTC
- | - | TRBJ1-2 | TRBV30 | CAWSVLDHGYTF | TGTGCCTGGAGTGTACTGGACCATGGCTACACCTTC
TRBD1 | - | TRBJ2-6 | TRBV7-9 | CASSQTGAGANVLTF | TGTGCCAGCAGCCAAACAGGGGCCGGGGCCAACGTCCTGACTTTC
- | once | TRBJ2-2 | TRBV27 | CASHTLDPKGRGELFF | TGTGCCAGCCATACACTCGACCCTAAGGGTAGAGGGGAGCTGTTTTTT
TRBD1 | - | TRBJ1-1 | TRBV5-1 | CASSSRQGNTEAFF | TGCGCCAGCAGCTCACGACAGGGAAACACTGAAGCTTTCTTT
- | - | TRBJ2-3 | TRBV11-3 | CASSPGLSTDTQYF | TGTGCCAGCAGCCCGGGACTGAGCACAGATACGCAGTATTTT
- | once | TRBJ2-7 | TRBV6-6 | CASSYSVAQSSFEQYF | TGTGCCAGCAGTTACTCGGTGGCCCAATCCTCCTTCGAGCAGTACTTC
TRBD2 | - | TRBJ2-1 | TRBV10-2 | CASSRTSGDNEQFF | TGCGCCAGCAGCAGGACTAGCGGGGACAATGAGCAGTTCTTC
- | - | TRBJ1-1 | TRBV30 | CAWRKGRAMNTEAFF | TGTGCCTGGAGGAAAGGCAGGGCCATGAACACTGAAGCTTTCTTT
- | - | TRBJ2-2 | TRBV11-3 | CASSFNGPGTGELFF | TGTGCCAGCAGCTTTAACGGCCCGGGCACCGGGGAGCTGTTTTTT
- | - | TRBJ2-2 | TRBV18 | CASSPRGAATGELFF | TGTGCCAGCTCACCCCGAGGAGCGGCCACCGGGGAGCTGTTTTTT
- | - | TRBJ2-5 | TRBV10-1 | CASSALGDQETQYF | TGCGCCAGCAGTGCTCTCGGGGACCAAGAGACCCAGTACTTC